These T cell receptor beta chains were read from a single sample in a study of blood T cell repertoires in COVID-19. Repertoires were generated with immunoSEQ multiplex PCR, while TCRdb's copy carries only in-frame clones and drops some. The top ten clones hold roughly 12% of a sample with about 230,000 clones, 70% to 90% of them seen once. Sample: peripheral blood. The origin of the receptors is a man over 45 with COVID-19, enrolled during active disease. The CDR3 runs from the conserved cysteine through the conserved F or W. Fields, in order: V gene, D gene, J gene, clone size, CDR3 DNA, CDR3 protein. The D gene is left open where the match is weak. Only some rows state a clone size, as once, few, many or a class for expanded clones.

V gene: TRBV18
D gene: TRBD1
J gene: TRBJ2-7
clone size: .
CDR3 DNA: TGTGCCAGCTCACAGGGGACAGAACTCTACGAGCAGTACTTC
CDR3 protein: CASSQGTELYEQYF

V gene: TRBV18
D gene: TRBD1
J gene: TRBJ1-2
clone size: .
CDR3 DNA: TGTGCCAGCTCACCACCGGGACAGGGGGCTATTGGCTACACCTTC
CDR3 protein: CASSPPGQGAIGYTF

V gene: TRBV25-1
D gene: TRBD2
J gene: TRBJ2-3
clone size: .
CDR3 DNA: TGTGCCAGCAGCCTAGCGGGGGGGCTTACAGATACGCAGTATTTT
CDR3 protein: CASSLAGGLTDTQYF

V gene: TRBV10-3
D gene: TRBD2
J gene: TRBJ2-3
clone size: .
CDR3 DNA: TGTGCCATCAGACATAGCGGGGGGGGCACAGATACGCAGTATTTT
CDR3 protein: CAIRHSGGGTDTQYF

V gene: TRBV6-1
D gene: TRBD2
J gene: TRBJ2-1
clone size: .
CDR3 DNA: TGTGCCAGCAGTGCAGCGGGAGGGTCCTACAATGAGCAGTTCTTC
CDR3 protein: CASSAAGGSYNEQFF

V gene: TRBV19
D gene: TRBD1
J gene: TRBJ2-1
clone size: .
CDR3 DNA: TGTGCCAGTAGCTCCCGGGACAGGGGAAGGGATGAGCAGTTCTTC
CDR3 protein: CASSSRDRGRDEQFF

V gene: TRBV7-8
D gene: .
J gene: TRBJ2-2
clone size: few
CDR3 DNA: TGTGCCAGCAGCTCAGAGCAGGGGTTCCCCGGGGAGCTGTTTTTT
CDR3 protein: CASSSEQGFPGELFF

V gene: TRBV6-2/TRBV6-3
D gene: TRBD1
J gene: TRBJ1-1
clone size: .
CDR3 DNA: TGTGCCAGCAGTCCCCTGGGTGGTAGGGGGCGGGCTGAAGCTTTCTTT
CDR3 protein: CASSPLGGRGRAEAFF

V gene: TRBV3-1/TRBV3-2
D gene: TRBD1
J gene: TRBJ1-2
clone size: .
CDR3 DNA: TGTGCCAGCAGCCCCGGGACAGAATATGGCTACACCTTC
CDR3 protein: CASSPGTEYGYTF

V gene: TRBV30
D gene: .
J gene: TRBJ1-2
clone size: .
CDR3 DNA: TGTGCCTGGGGCACTAACTATGGCTACACCTTC
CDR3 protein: CAWGTNYGYTF

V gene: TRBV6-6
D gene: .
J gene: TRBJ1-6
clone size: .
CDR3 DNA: TGTGCCAGCAGTCTAGAGACTAATCAACATTCACCCCTCCACTTT
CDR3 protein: CASSLETNQHSPLHF

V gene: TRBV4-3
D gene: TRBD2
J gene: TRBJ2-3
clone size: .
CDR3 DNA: TGCGCCAGCAGCCAAGATCAACTAGCGGGGTCCGGTACGCAGTATTTT
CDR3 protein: CASSQDQLAGSGTQYF

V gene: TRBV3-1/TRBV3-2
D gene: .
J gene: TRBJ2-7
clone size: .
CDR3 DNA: TGTGCCAGCAGCCCACTGCAGGGAAGGCAGTACTTC
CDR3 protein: CASSPLQGRQYF

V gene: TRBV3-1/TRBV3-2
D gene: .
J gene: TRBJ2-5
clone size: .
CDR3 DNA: TGTGCCAGCAGCCAAGAAGGGGGTGGGGAGACCCAGTACTTC
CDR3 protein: CASSQEGGGETQYF

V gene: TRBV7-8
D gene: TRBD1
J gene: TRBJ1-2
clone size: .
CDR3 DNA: TGTGCCAGCAGCTCGACAGGGAACCGCTATGGCTACACCTTC
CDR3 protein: CASSSTGNRYGYTF

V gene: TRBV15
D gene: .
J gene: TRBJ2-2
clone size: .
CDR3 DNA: TGTGCCACCAGCAGAGTAAGAGTGACCGGGGAGCTGTTTTTT
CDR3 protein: CATSRVRVTGELFF

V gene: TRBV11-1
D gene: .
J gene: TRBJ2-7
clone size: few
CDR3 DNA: TGTGCCAGCAGCTTAGGGACGGCAGGGTACGAGCAGTACTTC
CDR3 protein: CASSLGTAGYEQYF

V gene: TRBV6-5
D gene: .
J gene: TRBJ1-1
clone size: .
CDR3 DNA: TGTGCCAGCAGTTACGGGGCAGGAGATACTGAAGCTTTCTTT
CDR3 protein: CASSYGAGDTEAFF

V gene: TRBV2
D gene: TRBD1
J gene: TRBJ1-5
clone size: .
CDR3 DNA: TGTGCCAGCGGTGGACAGGGGGTTGCTCAGCCCCAGCATTTT
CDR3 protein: CASGGQGVAQPQHF

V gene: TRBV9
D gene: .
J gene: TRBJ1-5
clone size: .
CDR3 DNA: TGTGCCAGCAGCGTCGGCGGGGGGACTCAGCCCCAGCATTTT
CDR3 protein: CASSVGGGTQPQHF

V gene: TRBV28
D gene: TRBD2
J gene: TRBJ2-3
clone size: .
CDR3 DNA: TGTGCCAGCAGTTTACTTTCGGGGGGGCGAGATACGCAGTATTTT
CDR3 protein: CASSLLSGGRDTQYF

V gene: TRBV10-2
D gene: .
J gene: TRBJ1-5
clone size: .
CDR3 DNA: TGCGCCAGCAGGTTGAAGGGGGATCAGCCCCAGCATTTT
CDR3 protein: CASRLKGDQPQHF

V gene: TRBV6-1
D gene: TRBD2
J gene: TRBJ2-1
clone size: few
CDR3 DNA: TGTGCCAGCAGTGAAGGTTCCCGGACTAGCGGTCAGGAGCAGTTCTTC
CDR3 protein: CASSEGSRTSGQEQFF

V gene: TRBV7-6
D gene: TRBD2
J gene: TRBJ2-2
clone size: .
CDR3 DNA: TGTGCCAGCAGCTTCCCAAGCGGGAGCGCGAACACCGGGGAGCTGTTTTTT
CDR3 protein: CASSFPSGSANTGELFF

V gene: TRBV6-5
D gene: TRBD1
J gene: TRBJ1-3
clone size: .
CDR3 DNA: TGTGCCAGCAGTTCGACAGGGGGAACAGGAAACACCATATATTTT
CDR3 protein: CASSSTGGTGNTIYF